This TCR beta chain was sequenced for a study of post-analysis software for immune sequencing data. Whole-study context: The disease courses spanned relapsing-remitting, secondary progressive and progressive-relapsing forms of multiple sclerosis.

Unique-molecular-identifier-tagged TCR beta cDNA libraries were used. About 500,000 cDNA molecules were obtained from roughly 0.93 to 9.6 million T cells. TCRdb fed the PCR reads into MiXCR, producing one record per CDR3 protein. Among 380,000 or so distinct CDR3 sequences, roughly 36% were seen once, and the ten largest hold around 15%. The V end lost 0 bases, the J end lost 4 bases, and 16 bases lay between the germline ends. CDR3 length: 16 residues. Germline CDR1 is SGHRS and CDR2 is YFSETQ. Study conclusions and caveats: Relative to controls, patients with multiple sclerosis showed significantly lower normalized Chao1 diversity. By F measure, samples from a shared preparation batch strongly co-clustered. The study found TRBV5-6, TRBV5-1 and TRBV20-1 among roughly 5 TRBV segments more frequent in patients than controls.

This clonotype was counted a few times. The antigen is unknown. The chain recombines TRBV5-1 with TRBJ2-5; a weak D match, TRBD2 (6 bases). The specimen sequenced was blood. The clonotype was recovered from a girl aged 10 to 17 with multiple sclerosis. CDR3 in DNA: TGCGCCAGCAGCTTGGAGCCGGGCGCGGGAAGAGAGACCCAGTACTTC. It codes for CASSLEPGAGRETQYF.